The rows below give T cell receptor beta chains drawn from one sample of a study of regulatory T cells in long-lasting Graves disease. TCRdb passed the multiplex PCR reads through MiXCR, listing each CDR3 protein once. The profile shows about 660,000 distinct CDR3 sequences, 25% to 30% of them singletons. The sample consisted of peripheral blood mononuclear cells (PBMCs), taken when the disease was refractory, from a patient treated with antithyroid drugs. These receptors came from a female donor with Graves disease. CDR3s include the opening cysteine and the closing phenylalanine or tryptophan. The D gene is left open where the match is weak. Part of the rows lack a size; the others show once, few, many or a class for expanded clones.

CDR3 protein	CDR3 DNA	J gene	V gene	clone size	D gene
CASSYAQDLMGYTF	TGTGCCAGCAGTTACGCCCAGGATCTTATGGGCTACACCTTC	TRBJ1-2	TRBV6-5	-	-
CASSLVASPLHF	TGTGCCAGCAGCTTAGTGGCCTCACCCCTCCACTTT	TRBJ1-6	TRBV11-2	many	-
CASSESYNWDGYTF	TGTGCCAGCAGTGAATCATACAACTGGGATGGCTACACCTTC	TRBJ1-2	TRBV6-2/TRBV6-3	once	-
CASSAGLAGGYEQYF	TGTGCCAGTAGCGCGGGGCTAGCGGGAGGCTACGAGCAGTACTTC	TRBJ2-7	TRBV12-3/TRBV12-4	-	TRBD2
CASSYLLGGYTF	TGTGCCAGCAGTTACCTACTTGGTGGCTACACCTTC	TRBJ1-2	TRBV6-5	-	-
CSASPPTGGFSGTYEQYF	TGCAGTGCCAGCCCCCCGACAGGGGGCTTTAGCGGGACCTACGAGCAGTACTTC	TRBJ2-7	TRBV20-1	-	TRBD1
CASSDSGRTDTQYF	TGTGCCAGCAGTGATTCGGGACGCACAGATACGCAGTATTTT	TRBJ2-3	TRBV6-1	-	-
CASRRFRVDNQPQHF	TGTGCCAGCAGGCGGTTCAGGGTGGATAATCAGCCCCAGCATTTT	TRBJ1-5	TRBV28	-	-
CASSVAGETEAFF	TGCGCCAGCAGTGTCGCAGGGGAAACTGAAGCTTTCTTT	TRBJ1-1	TRBV10-2	-	-
CASSPRTGSDYGYTF	TGTGCCAGCAGTCCACGGACAGGGTCGGACTATGGCTACACCTTC	TRBJ1-2	TRBV12-3/TRBV12-4	-	TRBD1
CASSSYETGREYGYTF	TGTGCCAGCAGTTCATATGAGACAGGGAGGGAGTATGGCTACACCTTC	TRBJ1-2	TRBV28	once	TRBD1
CASTPTEETQYF	TGTGCCAGCACCCCGACAGAAGAGACCCAGTACTTC	TRBJ2-5	TRBV7-9	few	-
CASSQDSISYEQYF	TGTGCCAGCAGCCAAGACAGTATTTCCTACGAGCAGTACTTC	TRBJ2-7	TRBV3-1	few	-
CASKYGSSYEQYF	TGTGCCAGCAAGTACGGGAGCTCCTACGAGCAGTACTTC	TRBJ2-7	TRBV6-1	many	-
CASSKRPGTSVSYNEQFF	TGTGCCAGTAGTAAAAGGCCCGGGACTAGCGTGTCCTACAATGAGCAGTTCTTC	TRBJ2-1	TRBV19	-	TRBD2
CASSLETELGSAFF	TGTGCCAGCAGCTTAGAGACAGAACTCGGGTCAGCTTTCTTT	TRBJ1-1	TRBV11-2	few	-
CASSLGFPGNTEAFF	TGTGCCAGCAGTTTAGGTTTCCCGGGGAACACTGAAGCTTTCTTT	TRBJ1-1	TRBV28	-	-
CASSQNTATQYF	TGTGCCAGCAGCCAAAACACGGCGACCCAGTACTTC	TRBJ2-5	TRBV14	few	-
CASSGGILQGKAFF	TGTGCCAGCAGTGGCGGAATCCTACAGGGGAAAGCTTTCTTT	TRBJ1-1	TRBV6-1	-	TRBD1
CASSVGTEETQYF	TGTGCCAGCAGCGTGGGGACAGAAGAGACCCAGTACTTC	TRBJ2-5	TRBV9	few	TRBD1
CASSLRGTVQETQYF	TGTGCCAGCAGCTTACGCGGGACGGTCCAAGAGACCCAGTACTTC	TRBJ2-5	TRBV7-3	-	-
CASSLGQGSGTNEKLFF	TGTGCCAGCAGTTTAGGACAGGGATCGGGAACTAATGAAAAACTGTTTTTT	TRBJ1-4	TRBV12-3/TRBV12-4	-	TRBD1
CASRYTGGQNTEAFF	TGTGCCAGCAGGTATACAGGGGGCCAGAACACTGAAGCTTTCTTT	TRBJ1-1	TRBV6-1	-	TRBD1
CASSPPPPREQYF	TGTGCCAGCAGCCCCCCCCCCCCTAGGGAGCAGTACTTC	TRBJ2-7	TRBV7-3	few	-
CASSQAFTAFF	TGCGCCAGCAGCCAAGCGTTCACTGCTTTCTTT	TRBJ1-1	TRBV4-1	-	-
CSVTGAQYEKLFF	TGCAGCGTCACAGGGGCCCAATATGAAAAACTGTTTTTT	TRBJ1-4	TRBV29-1	-	TRBD1
CASSYSNGGGYTF	TGTGCCAGCAGTTACTCGAATGGCGGCGGCTACACCTTC	TRBJ1-2	TRBV6-2/TRBV6-3	-	-
CASSLASSGLGVNTEAFF	TGCGCCAGCAGCTTGGCAAGTTCAGGCCTGGGGGTGAACACTGAAGCTTTCTTT	TRBJ1-1	TRBV5-1	-	-
CASSRVSEAFF	TGTGCCAGCAGCCGAGTCTCTGAAGCTTTCTTT	TRBJ1-1	TRBV3-1	many	-
CASSMGLAGLGDEQYF	TGTGCCAGTAGTATGGGACTAGCGGGACTTGGGGACGAGCAGTACTTC	TRBJ2-7	TRBV19	-	TRBD2
CASSVGPGPNTEAFF	TGTGCCAGCAGCGTAGGTCCGGGGCCCAACACTGAAGCTTTCTTT	TRBJ1-1	TRBV9	-	-
CSARGNRGQANGYTF	TGCAGTGCTAGGGGCAACAGGGGGCAAGCAAATGGCTACACCTTC	TRBJ1-2	TRBV20-1	-	TRBD1
CSARGRGEEKLFF	TGCAGTGCTAGAGGCAGGGGTGAAGAAAAACTGTTTTTT	TRBJ1-4	TRBV20-1	-	-
CASSVQGWYGYTF	TGTGCCAGCAGCGTACAGGGGTGGTATGGCTACACCTTC	TRBJ1-2	TRBV9	few	-
CASSIPMAGGPGRTQYF	TGTGCCAGTAGTATACCCATGGCGGGAGGGCCAGGAAGGACCCAGTACTTC	TRBJ2-5	TRBV19	-	TRBD2
CASSADLWGEKLFF	TGTGCCAGCAGTGCGGACTTGTGGGGGGAAAAACTGTTTTTT	TRBJ1-4	TRBV6-1	few	-
CASSEVTAAEAFF	TGTGCCAGCAGTGAAGTCACAGCGGCTGAAGCTTTCTTT	TRBJ1-1	TRBV6-1	many	-